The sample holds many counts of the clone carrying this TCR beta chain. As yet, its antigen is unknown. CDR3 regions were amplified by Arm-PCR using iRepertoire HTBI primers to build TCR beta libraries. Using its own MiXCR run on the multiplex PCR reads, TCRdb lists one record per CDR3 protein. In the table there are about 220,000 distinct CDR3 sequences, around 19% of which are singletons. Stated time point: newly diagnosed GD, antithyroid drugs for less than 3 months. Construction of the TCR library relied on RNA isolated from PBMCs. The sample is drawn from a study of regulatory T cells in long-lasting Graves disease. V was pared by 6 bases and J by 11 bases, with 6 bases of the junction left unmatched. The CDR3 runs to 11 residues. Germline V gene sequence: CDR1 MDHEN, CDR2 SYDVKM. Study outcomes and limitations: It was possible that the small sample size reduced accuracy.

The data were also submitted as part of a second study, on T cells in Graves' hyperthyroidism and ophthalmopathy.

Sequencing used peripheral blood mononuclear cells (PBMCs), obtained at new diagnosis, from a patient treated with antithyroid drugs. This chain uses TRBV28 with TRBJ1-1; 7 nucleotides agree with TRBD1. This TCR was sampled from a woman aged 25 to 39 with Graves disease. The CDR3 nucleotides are TGTGCCAGCAGCTATGACAGGGCCGCTTTCTTT. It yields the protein CASSYDRAAFF.